The next 13 T cell receptor beta chains were all read from a single sample in a study of cytomegalovirus exposure and HLA in healthy donors. Data came from immunoSEQ multiplex PCR; TCRdb stores just in-frame clones and leaves some out. The table shows around 170,000 clones, with 85% occurring only once. The sequencing sample was made of PBMCs. These receptors all stem from a young man in good health and CMV-seropositive.

The rearrangement uses TRBV28 and TRBJ1-1, with D unresolved. CDR3 length: 12 amino acids. Trimming removed 6 bases from V and 6 bases from J, with 11 bases in between. The germline gives CDR1 MDHEN, CDR2 SYDVKM. In DNA, the CDR3 is TGTGCCAGCAGCTCCGCGGTAGCTGAAGCTTTCTTT. Translating it yields CASSSAVAEAFF. Variable domain in full (rest from reference TRBV28 and TRBJ1-1): DVKVTQSSRYLVKRTGEKVFLECVQDMDHENMFWYRQDPGLGLRLIYFSYDVKMKEKGDIPEGYSVSREKKERFSLILESASTNQTSMYLCASSSAVAEAFFGQGTRLTVV.

The chain is built from TRBV6-6 and TRBJ2-1; tentative D call: TRBD2 (6 bases). This CDR3 is built from 16 residues. The V gene's germline CDR1 is MNHNY and CDR2 SVGAGI (reference sequence). Trimming pared 0 bases from V and 0 bases from J, leaving 9 bases between. CDR3 in amino acids: CASSYSNGGSYNEQFF. The CDR3 nucleotides read TGTGCCAGCAGTTACTCAAACGGGGGCTCCTACAATGAGCAGTTCTTC.

The chain has TRBV5-1 and TRBJ1-1; possible D gene TRBD1, 6 bases. V lost 3 bases and J lost 0, with 9 bases in between. In germline, CDR1 is SGHRS, CDR2 YFSETQ. The CDR3 runs to 14 residues. The CDR3: CASSSDSLNTEAFF. In DNA form, the CDR3 reads TGCGCCAGCAGCTCGGACAGTTTGAACACTGAAGCTTTCTTT.

The chain links TRBV9 to TRBJ2-7; 10 nucleotides agree with TRBD2. The junction had 9 bases not matched to a gene; V was cut back by 3 bases and J by 6 bases. This CDR3 has 15 residues. CDR1 is SGDLS and CDR2 is YYNGEE in the germline V gene. The CDR3 spells CASSATGTSASEQYF. The DNA for the CDR3 is TGTGCCAGCAGCGCAACCGGGACTAGCGCATCCGAGCAGTACTTC.

The chain uses TRBV7-9 and TRBJ2-1; TRBD2 might be the D (5 bases). The CDR3 is 14 amino acids. The V and J ends lost 7 bases and 0 bases respectively, with 10 bases between them. Germline V CDR1 and CDR2: SEHNR, FQNEAQ (reference sequence). The CDR3 nucleotides read TGTGCCAGCACCCCGGGGTCCTCCTACAATGAGCAGTTCTTC. Its translation: CASTPGSSYNEQFF.

The chain employs TRBV2 and TRBJ2-7; possible D gene TRBD2, 5 bases. V gave up 3 bases and J gave up 10 bases, with 10 bases separating them. Germline V lookup: CDR1 SNHLY, CDR2 FYNNEI. The CDR3 is made up of 11 amino acids. The DNA of the CDR3 is TGTGCCAGCAGTGAGTTAGCGTTCCAGTACTTC. Its translation is CASSELAFQYF.

This chain links TRBV7-2 with TRBJ2-7; 12 nucleotides align to TRBD2. Looked up from germline, CDR1 is SGHTA and CDR2 is FQGNSA. J was trimmed by 0 bases and V by 3 bases; bases with no gene match: 6. This CDR3 has 17 residues. The DNA of the CDR3 is TGTGCCAGCAGCTTGGGACTAGCGGGTTCCTACTCCTACGAGCAGTACTTC. Translation: CASSLGLAGSYSYEQYF.

This clone has only one observation. J is TRBJ2-2 and V is TRBV16; 8 bases agree with TRBD1. Germline values: CDR1 KGHSY, CDR2 FQNENV. CDR3 size: 18 residues. V lost 0 bases to trimming and J lost 5 bases; unmatched junction nucleotides: 11. The CDR3 bases are TGTGCCAGCAGCCAATCCCCTCCAGGGGGCGAACGAACCGGGGAGCTGTTTTTT. Its translation: CASSQSPPGGERTGELFF.

This sequence joins TRBV6-6 and TRBJ1-1, with D perhaps TRBD1 (5 bases). Germline CDR1 reads MNHNY; CDR2 reads SVGAGI (reference sequence). With 8 bases removed from V and 5 bases from J, the gap between germline ends came to 15 bases. The CDR3 consists of 13 residues. The CDR3 loop is CASGGGVRTEAFF. In DNA form, the CDR3 reads TGTGCCAGCGGGGGAGGGGTGAGGACTGAAGCTTTCTTT.

This clone appeared a single time. The chain uses TRBV5-1 and TRBJ1-4; D gene unclear. Trimming pared 4 bases from V and 8 bases from J, leaving 12 bases between. Germline V gene sequence: CDR1 SGHRS, CDR2 YFSETQ. The CDR3 is 13 amino acids. The CDR3 DNA is TGCGCCAGCAGCCGACTCCAAAGAGAAAAACTGTTTTTT. Amino acid sequence: CASSRLQREKLFF. The full variable domain, its missing parts supplied by reference TRBV5-1 and TRBJ1-4, is KAGVTQTPRYLIKTRGQQVTLSCSPISGHRSVSWYQQTPGQGLQFLFEYFSETQRNKGNFPGRFSGRQFSNSRSEMNVSTLELGDSALYLCASSRLQREKLFFGSGTQLSVL.

The chain links TRBV28 to TRBJ2-5, with D maybe TRBD2 (8 bases). The CDR3 is 16 amino acids. The V end lost 9 bases, the J end lost 4 bases, and 24 bases lay between the germline ends. Germline CDR1 is MDHEN and CDR2 is SYDVKM. The DNA of the CDR3 is TGTGCCAGTAGCTGGACTAGCAGGGGGGGTGGAGAGACCCAGTACTTC. Protein sequence: CASSWTSRGGGETQYF.

The V gene is TRBV11-3, the J gene TRBJ1-3, with D uncertain. The CDR3 runs 14 residues. V was shortened by 1 base and J by 1 base, with 5 bases between the two germline ends. The germline gives CDR1 SGHNT, CDR2 YENEEA. The CDR3 DNA is TGTGCCAGCAGCTTAGGGAGATCTGGAAACACCATATATTTT. This codes for CASSLGRSGNTIYF. Filled out from reference TRBV11-3 and TRBJ1-3, the complete variable domain reads EAGVVQSPRYKIIEKKQPVAFWCNPISGHNTLYWYLQNLGQGPELLIRYENEEAVDDSQLPKDRFSAERLKGVDSTLKIQPAELGDSAVYLCASSLGRSGNTIYFGEGSWLTVV.

The rearrangement uses TRBV2 and TRBJ1-5; tentative D call: TRBD1 (6 bases). CDR1 is SNHLY, CDR2 FYNNEI, per germline. Trimming pared 7 bases from V and 3 bases from J, leaving 22 bases between. The CDR3 runs to 17 residues. The CDR3: CASTLFLQGQHNQPQHF. CDR3 bases: TGTGCCAGCACCCTCTTCCTTCAGGGGCAGCACAATCAGCCCCAGCATTTT.